The subject of this entry is one T cell receptor beta chain. What it binds is not known. Per germline, CDR1 SGHTA and CDR2 FQGNSA. The CDR3 covers 14 residues. J was trimmed by 8 bases and V by 5 bases; bases with no gene match: 5. There was one heparinised blood draw per donor, averaging approximately 120 mL. Staining for CD45RO/CCR7/CD25/CD127/CD95/CD27 allowed sorting of CD4+ naive, central memory, regulatory and stem cell-like memory cells. This entry is derived from a study of beta chain features in type 1 diabetes. Expressed TCRB transcripts were sequenced, since all the RNA that had been isolated was reverse transcribed. Sequencing was performed with immunoSEQ multiplex PCR; in TCRdb, only in-frame clones are kept and a portion is missing. The sample consists of about 6,000 clones, 60% to 85% of them appearing once. Study-level findings and limits: Short templates might get an advantage during PCR, and this would be equal in patients and controls. The question left open here concerned HLA type influencing TCRB rearrangement.

The receptor was derived from a man aged 18 to 35 in good health. The chain couples TRBV7-2 to TRBJ1-4, with 10 bases matching TRBD1. The sample consisted of Tregs from blood. The CDR3 region is CASSKGTGEEKLFF. The CDR3 DNA sequence: TGTGCCAGCAGCAAAGGGACAGGGGAGGAAAAACTGTTTTTT.